This TCR beta chain was observed in a study of OX40 agonist ivuxolimab in advanced cancers. Study at large: Prior anti-PD-1, anti-PD-L1 or anti-CTLA-4 therapy did not bar entry, and approximately 40% had some. Findings and caveats of the study: Mean expanded clone counts were higher in CD8+ than CD4+ T cells. There was clonal expansion of CD4+ and CD8+ blood T cells by week 6 at 0.1 to 3.0 mg/kg.

Profiled with immunoSEQ multiplex PCR; TCRdb holds only in-frame clones, not every one. Of about 35,000 clones listed, under 85% are singletons. As concerns this clone: As yet, its antigen is unknown.

The CDR3 runs 13 residues. The germline CDR1 and CDR2 sequences are ENHRY and SYGVKD. Deletions cut 8 bases from V and 4 bases from J, with 14 bases between. This sample comprised CD4+ or CD8+ T cells sorted from blood, obtained in a trial of the OX40 agonist ivuxolimab. The TCR sequence derives from an adult with an advanced solid tumor such as melanoma, head and neck, liver or kidney cancer. The chain is built from TRBV10-3 and TRBJ1-2; D gene unclear. The CDR3 bases are TGTGCCATCGTAAGGGATTACGGCTATGGCTACACCTTC. Amino acids: CAIVRDYGYGYTF.